This T cell receptor beta chain is drawn from a study of early T cells in non-severe SARS-CoV-2 infection. Study context: Sequencing was performed on bulk RNA from unsorted whole blood, leaving chains unpaired.

This clonotype was observed at least ten times. Individual cDNA molecules each received unique molecular identifiers attached to them. TCRdb ran MiXCR on the 5' RACE reads and lists one entry per CDR3 protein. The table lists around 61,000 distinct CDR3 sequences, 10% to 14% of them singletons, with around 1.8% in the top ten. V was clipped by 5 bases and J by 5 bases; unmatched bases: 5. The germline CDR1 and CDR2 sequences are SQVTM and ANQGSEA. This CDR3 is 12 amino acids long. The sample taken for sequencing was whole blood. The chain is built from TRBV29-1 and TRBJ2-7, with 8 bases aligning to TRBD2. This clonotype was sampled from an adult who was a healthcare worker with PCR-confirmed SARS-CoV-2 infection or an uninfected control (not recorded which). CDR3 nucleotide sequence: TGCAGCGTTACCGGGGGGGACGACGAGCAGTACTTC. It translates to CSVTGGDDEQYF.